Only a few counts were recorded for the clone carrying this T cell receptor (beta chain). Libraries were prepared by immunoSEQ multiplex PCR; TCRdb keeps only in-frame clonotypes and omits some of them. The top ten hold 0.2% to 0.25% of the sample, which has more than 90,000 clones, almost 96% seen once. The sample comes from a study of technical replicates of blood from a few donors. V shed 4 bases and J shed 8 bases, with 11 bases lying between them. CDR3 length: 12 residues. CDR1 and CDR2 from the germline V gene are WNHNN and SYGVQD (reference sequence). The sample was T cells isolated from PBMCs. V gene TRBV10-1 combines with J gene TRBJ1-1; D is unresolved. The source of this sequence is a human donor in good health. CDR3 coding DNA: TGCGCCAGCAGTGCGCACCCGGGAGAAGCTTTCTTT. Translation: CASSAHPGEAFF.